This T cell receptor beta chain was recovered during a study of T cell responses to AZD1222 COVID-19 vaccine. General observations from the study: There were vaccine-associated CD4 TCRs across spike, dominant at 160-218 and 743-854.

V shed 9 bases, J shed 4 bases, and the junction held 11 bases outside the gene matches. CDR3 length equals 14 residues. Germline CDR1 reads SNHLY; CDR2 reads FYNNEI. Produced via immunoSEQ multiplex PCR; TCRdb's table is partial and in-frame only. The repertoire holds some 90,000 clones, with around nine tenths as singletons. Points on this clone: The antigen is unknown.

The chain couples TRBV2 to TRBJ1-2; TRBD1 aligns across 7 bases. This sequence was found in an adult who received the AZD1222 COVID-19 vaccine. The sample consisted of peripheral blood, taken 28 days after the second AZD1222 dose. CDR3 DNA sequence: TGTGCCAGAGGGTCTAGGGGGCTTGTCTATGGCTACACCTTC. Its protein is CARGSRGLVYGYTF. The whole variable domain, remainder taken from reference TRBV2 and TRBJ1-2, is EPEVTQTPSHQVTQMGQEVILRCVPISNHLYFYWYRQILGQKVEFLVSFYNNEISEKSEIFDDQFSVERPDGSNFTLKIRSTKLEDSAMYFCARGSRGLVYGYTFGSGTRLTVV.